The 4 T cell receptor beta chains presented below share a single source sample, sequenced in a study of blood T cells in healthy people across ages. For the second PCR, which ran for roughly 6 to 12 cycles, a sample-barcoded 5' primer and a J-beta primer mix were used. MiXCR, run by TCRdb on the 5' RACE reads, gives a single entry per CDR3 protein. The sample lists roughly 1,800,000 distinct CDR3 sequences, roughly 52% occurring once. Material: blood. The receptors come from a woman aged 40 to 50 in good health.

CDR3 sequence reads: CASSQEGFGQYF. CDR3 nucleotide sequence: TGTGCCAGCAGCCAGGAAGGTTTCGGGCAGTACTTC. V usage is TRBV4-2 and J usage is TRBJ2-4; the D is unclear. The CDR3 covers 12 residues. Between the trimmed V and J ends, which lost 3 bases and 13 bases, there was a span of 13 bases. The germline V gene has CDR1 LGHNA and CDR2 YNFKEQ.

V usage is TRBV7-2 and J usage is TRBJ2-1; 8 positions agree with TRBD2. Losses at the gene ends were 3 bases for V and 5 bases for J; bases not matched to a gene: 6. Germline-derived CDR1 and CDR2 are SGHTA and FQGNSA. The CDR3 totals 15 residues. Written as DNA, the CDR3 is TGTACCAGCAGCTTCCGGGGGGGGCTAGACAATGAGCAGTTCTTC. It yields the protein CTSSFRGGLDNEQFF.

The CDR3: CSATRVQRETQYF. The DNA for the CDR3 is TGCAGTGCTACCAGGGTTCAACGGGAGACCCAGTACTTC. The V gene is TRBV20-1, the J gene TRBJ2-7; D perhaps matches TRBD1 (5 bases). The DNA end favors TRBJ2-5, so the J call may be wrong. Germline V gene data show CDR1 as DFQATT and CDR2 as SNEGSKA (reference sequence). CDR3 size: 13 residues.

The chain carries TRBV7-9 and TRBJ2-5; 7 bases are shared with TRBD2. Losses at the gene ends were 7 bases for V and 11 bases for J; bases not matched to a gene: 19. From germline, CDR1 is SEHNR and CDR2 FQNEAQ (reference sequence). This CDR3 contains 15 residues. CDR3: CASISSLRLGEGQYF. CDR3 sequence (DNA): TGTGCCAGCATATCATCCCTTAGGTTGGGGGAGGGGCAGTACTTC.